This is a list of T cell receptor beta chains from one sample in a study of cytomegalovirus exposure and HLA in healthy donors. The protocol was immunoSEQ multiplex PCR, while the TCRdb copy is restricted to in-frame clones and leaves out a portion. The sample holds under 200,000 clones, roughly 74% seen once. What was sequenced was PBMCs. The receptor source for this set is a male donor in good health and CMV-seronegative. Both conserved end residues are part of each CDR3. D genes are given only for firm matches. Some rows mark clone size as missing; the rest say once, few, many or name a class of expanded clone.

CDR3nt: TGTGCCAGCAGGCCCGAGGGGGCAAGTCAGCCCCAGCATTTT
CDR3aa: CASRPEGASQPQHF
abundance: -
d_gene: TRBD1
j_gene: TRBJ1-5
v_gene: TRBV6-6

CDR3nt: TGTGCCAGCAGAGGGGTGATGGAACTCGATGCTTTCTTT
CDR3aa: CASRGVMELDAFF
abundance: once
d_gene: -
j_gene: TRBJ1-1
v_gene: TRBV2

CDR3nt: TGTGCCAGCAGGAACCGAGAAGCAGGGGAGCAGTTCTTC
CDR3aa: CASRNREAGEQFF
abundance: -
d_gene: -
j_gene: TRBJ2-1
v_gene: TRBV2

CDR3nt: TGTGCCAACATGGACCCCCGGGGAAACTATGGCTACACCTTC
CDR3aa: CANMDPRGNYGYTF
abundance: -
d_gene: -
j_gene: TRBJ1-2
v_gene: TRBV10-3

CDR3nt: TGTGCCACCAGCAGGACAGGTCGAAACATTCAGTACTTC
CDR3aa: CATSRTGRNIQYF
abundance: -
d_gene: -
j_gene: TRBJ2-4
v_gene: TRBV15

CDR3nt: TGTGCCATCAGTGACGAGGGTATCAGCAATCAGCCCCAGCATTTT
CDR3aa: CAISDEGISNQPQHF
abundance: few
d_gene: -
j_gene: TRBJ1-5
v_gene: TRBV10-3

CDR3nt: TGTGCCAGCAGCTTAGGGGTAATGGGCGATACGCAGTATTTT
CDR3aa: CASSLGVMGDTQYF
abundance: -
d_gene: -
j_gene: TRBJ2-3
v_gene: TRBV7-9

CDR3nt: TGTGCCACCAGCAGAGATCTCGCGGGAAGGGAGACCCAGTACTTC
CDR3aa: CATSRDLAGRETQYF
abundance: once
d_gene: -
j_gene: TRBJ2-5
v_gene: TRBV15

CDR3nt: TGTGCCAGCAGCGTCTTGTCGGAGGGCGAGCAGTACTTC
CDR3aa: CASSVLSEGEQYF
abundance: few
d_gene: -
j_gene: TRBJ2-7
v_gene: TRBV9

CDR3nt: TGTGCCTGGAGTGGTGCGGCAGATACGCAGTATTTT
CDR3aa: CAWSGAADTQYF
abundance: -
d_gene: -
j_gene: TRBJ2-3
v_gene: TRBV30

CDR3nt: TGTGCCAGCAGCCCTGACAGGTTCTCTGGAAACACCATATATTTT
CDR3aa: CASSPDRFSGNTIYF
abundance: few
d_gene: -
j_gene: TRBJ1-3
v_gene: TRBV6-5

CDR3nt: TGTGCCAGCAGCTTAGCCCTAGTCAAGTACTTC
CDR3aa: CASSLALVKYF
abundance: -
d_gene: -
j_gene: TRBJ2-7
v_gene: TRBV7-2

CDR3nt: TGTGCCAGCAGTGAAAAAATGCGGGACGAGCAGTACTTC
CDR3aa: CASSEKMRDEQYF
abundance: few
d_gene: -
j_gene: TRBJ2-7
v_gene: TRBV25-1

CDR3nt: TGCGCCAGCAGCCAAGTTACGGGGGGGACCTACGAGCAGTACTTC
CDR3aa: CASSQVTGGTYEQYF
abundance: few
d_gene: TRBD2
j_gene: TRBJ2-7
v_gene: TRBV4-1

CDR3nt: TGTGCCAGCACCGAAGGACTAGCGGGAGTGCAGTACTTC
CDR3aa: CASTEGLAGVQYF
abundance: -
d_gene: TRBD2
j_gene: TRBJ2-7
v_gene: TRBV14

CDR3nt: TGTGCCAGTAGTATACGGGCGGGTTCGAAGGATACGCAGTATTTT
CDR3aa: CASSIRAGSKDTQYF
abundance: -
d_gene: -
j_gene: TRBJ2-3
v_gene: TRBV19

CDR3nt: TGTGCCAGCTCACCGAAGACTCCCACCACAGATACGCAGTATTTT
CDR3aa: CASSPKTPTTDTQYF
abundance: -
d_gene: -
j_gene: TRBJ2-3
v_gene: TRBV18

CDR3nt: TGTGCCAGTAGTGTTGCAGGGGGATTCGGCGGGCAAGAGACCCAGTACTTC
CDR3aa: CASSVAGGFGGQETQYF
abundance: -
d_gene: TRBD1
j_gene: TRBJ2-5
v_gene: TRBV19

CDR3nt: TGTGCCAGCAGCCGGACTAGCGGGATGGGAGATACGCAGTATTTT
CDR3aa: CASSRTSGMGDTQYF
abundance: -
d_gene: TRBD2
j_gene: TRBJ2-3
v_gene: TRBV7-9

CDR3nt: TGTGCCAGCAGCCCAGGTGGGGAGCAGTTCTTC
CDR3aa: CASSPGGEQFF
abundance: -
d_gene: -
j_gene: TRBJ2-1
v_gene: TRBV7-9

CDR3nt: TGTGCCACCAGCAGAGTAGGACAAGCCAGGTCCGGGGAGCTGTTTTTT
CDR3aa: CATSRVGQARSGELFF
abundance: -
d_gene: -
j_gene: TRBJ2-2
v_gene: TRBV15

CDR3nt: TGTGCCAGCAGTCGGACAGGGCACATGAACACTGAAGCTTTCTTT
CDR3aa: CASSRTGHMNTEAFF
abundance: -
d_gene: TRBD1
j_gene: TRBJ1-1
v_gene: TRBV27

CDR3nt: TGTGCCAGCAGCCCGCGGGGGTTAGATCGTGGCTACACCTTC
CDR3aa: CASSPRGLDRGYTF
abundance: -
d_gene: -
j_gene: TRBJ1-2
v_gene: TRBV9

CDR3nt: TGTGCCGGCTACACCCGGGGAATCACAGATACGCAGTATTTT
CDR3aa: CAGYTRGITDTQYF
abundance: -
d_gene: -
j_gene: TRBJ2-3
v_gene: TRBV12-1

CDR3nt: TGTGCCAGCAGTTACGCGGCCGAAAAACAAGCTTTCTTT
CDR3aa: CASSYAAEKQAFF
abundance: once
d_gene: -
j_gene: TRBJ1-1
v_gene: TRBV6-5

CDR3nt: TGTGCCAGCGAGGGGACAGGGAGTGGTCACACCGGGGAGCTGTTTTTT
CDR3aa: CASEGTGSGHTGELFF
abundance: -
d_gene: TRBD1
j_gene: TRBJ2-2
v_gene: TRBV28